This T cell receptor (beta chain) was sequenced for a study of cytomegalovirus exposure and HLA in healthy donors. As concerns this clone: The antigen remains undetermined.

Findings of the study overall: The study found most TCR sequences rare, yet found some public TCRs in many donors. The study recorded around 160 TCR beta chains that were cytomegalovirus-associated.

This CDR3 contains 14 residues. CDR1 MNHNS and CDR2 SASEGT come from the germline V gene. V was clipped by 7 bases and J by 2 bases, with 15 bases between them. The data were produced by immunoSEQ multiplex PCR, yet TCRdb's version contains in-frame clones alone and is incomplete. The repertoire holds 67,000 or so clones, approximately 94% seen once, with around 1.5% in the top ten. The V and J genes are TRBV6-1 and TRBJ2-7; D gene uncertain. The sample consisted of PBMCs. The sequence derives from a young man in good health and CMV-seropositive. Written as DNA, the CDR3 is TGTGCCAGCATTCAAACCCGGGTCACCTACGAGCAGTACTTC. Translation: CASIQTRVTYEQYF.